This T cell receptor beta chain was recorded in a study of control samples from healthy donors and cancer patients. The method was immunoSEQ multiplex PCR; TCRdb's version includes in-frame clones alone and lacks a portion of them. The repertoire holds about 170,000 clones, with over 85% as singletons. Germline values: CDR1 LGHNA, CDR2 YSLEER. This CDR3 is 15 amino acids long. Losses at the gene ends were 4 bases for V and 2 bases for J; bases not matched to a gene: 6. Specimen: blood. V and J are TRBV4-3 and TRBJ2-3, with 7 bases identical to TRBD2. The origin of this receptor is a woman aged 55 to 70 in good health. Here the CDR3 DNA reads TGCGCCAGCAGCCTAACCGGGACTAACACAGATACGCAGTATTTT. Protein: CASSLTGTNTDTQYF.